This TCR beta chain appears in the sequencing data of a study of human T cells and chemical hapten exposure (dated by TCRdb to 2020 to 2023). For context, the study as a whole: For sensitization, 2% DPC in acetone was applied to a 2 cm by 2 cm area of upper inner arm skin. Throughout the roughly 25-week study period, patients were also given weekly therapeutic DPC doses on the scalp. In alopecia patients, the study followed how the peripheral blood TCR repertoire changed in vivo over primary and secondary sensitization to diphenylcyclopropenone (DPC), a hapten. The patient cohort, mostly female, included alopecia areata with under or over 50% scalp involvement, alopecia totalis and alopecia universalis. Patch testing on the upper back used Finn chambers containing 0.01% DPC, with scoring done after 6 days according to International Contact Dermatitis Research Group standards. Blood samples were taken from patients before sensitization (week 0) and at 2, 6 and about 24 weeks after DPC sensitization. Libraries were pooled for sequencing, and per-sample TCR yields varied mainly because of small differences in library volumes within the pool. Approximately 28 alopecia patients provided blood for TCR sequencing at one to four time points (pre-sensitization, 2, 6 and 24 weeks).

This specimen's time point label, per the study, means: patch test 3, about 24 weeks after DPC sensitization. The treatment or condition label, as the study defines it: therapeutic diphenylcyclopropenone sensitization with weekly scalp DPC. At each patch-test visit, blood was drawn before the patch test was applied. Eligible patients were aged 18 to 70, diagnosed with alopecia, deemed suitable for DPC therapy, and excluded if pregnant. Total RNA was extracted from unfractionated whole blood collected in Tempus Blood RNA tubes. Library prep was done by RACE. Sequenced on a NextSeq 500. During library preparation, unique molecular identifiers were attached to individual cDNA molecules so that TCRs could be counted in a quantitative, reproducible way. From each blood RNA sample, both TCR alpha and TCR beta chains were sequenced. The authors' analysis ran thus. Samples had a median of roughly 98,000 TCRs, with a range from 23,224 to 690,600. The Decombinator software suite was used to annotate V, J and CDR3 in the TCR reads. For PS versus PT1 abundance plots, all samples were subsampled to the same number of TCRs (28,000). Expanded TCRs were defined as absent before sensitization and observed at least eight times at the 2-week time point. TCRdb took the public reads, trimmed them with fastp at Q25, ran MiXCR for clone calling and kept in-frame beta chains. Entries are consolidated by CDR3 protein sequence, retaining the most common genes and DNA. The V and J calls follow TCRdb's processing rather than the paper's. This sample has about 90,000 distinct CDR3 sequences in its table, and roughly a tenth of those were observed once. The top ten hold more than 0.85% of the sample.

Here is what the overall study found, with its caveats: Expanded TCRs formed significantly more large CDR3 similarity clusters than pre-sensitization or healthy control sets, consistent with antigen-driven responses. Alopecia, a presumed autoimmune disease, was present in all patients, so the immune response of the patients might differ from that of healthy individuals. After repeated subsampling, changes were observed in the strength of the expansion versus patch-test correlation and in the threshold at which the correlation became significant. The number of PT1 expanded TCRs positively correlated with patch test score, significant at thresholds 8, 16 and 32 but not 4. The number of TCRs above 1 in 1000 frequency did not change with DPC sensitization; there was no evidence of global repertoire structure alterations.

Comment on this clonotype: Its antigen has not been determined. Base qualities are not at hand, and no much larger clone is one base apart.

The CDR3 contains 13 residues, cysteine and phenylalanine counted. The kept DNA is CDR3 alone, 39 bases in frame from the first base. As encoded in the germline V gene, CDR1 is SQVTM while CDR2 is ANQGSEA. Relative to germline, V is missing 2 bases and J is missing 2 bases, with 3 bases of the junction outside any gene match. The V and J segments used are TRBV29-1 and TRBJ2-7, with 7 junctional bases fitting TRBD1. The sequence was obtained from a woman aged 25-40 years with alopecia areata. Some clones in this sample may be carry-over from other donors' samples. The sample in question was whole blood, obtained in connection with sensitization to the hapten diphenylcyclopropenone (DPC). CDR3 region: CSVETGQPYEQYF. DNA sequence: TGCAGCGTTGAAACGGGACAGCCCTACGAGCAGTACTTC.